Shown below are 20 T cell receptor beta chains from a single sample sequenced in a study of OX40 agonist ivuxolimab in advanced cancers. Data came from immunoSEQ multiplex PCR; TCRdb stores just in-frame clones and leaves some out. This table holds around 37,000 clones, roughly 82% found once. The material was CD4+ or CD8+ T cells sorted from blood, obtained in a trial of the OX40 agonist ivuxolimab. These receptor sequences come from an adult with an advanced solid tumor such as melanoma, head and neck, liver or kidney cancer.

This sequence joins TRBV7-3 and TRBJ2-5; D call uncertain. Trimming pared 3 bases from V and 2 bases from J, leaving 7 bases between. Looked up from germline, CDR1 is SGHTA and CDR2 is FQGTGA. The CDR3 has 13 residues. CDR3 loop: CASSFSEQETQYF. CDR3 bases: TGTGCCAGCAGCTTTTCGGAACAAGAGACCCAGTACTTC. The whole variable domain, filled in from reference TRBV7-3 and TRBJ2-5, reads GAGVSQTPSNKVTEKGKYVELRCDPISGHTALYWYRQSLGQGPEFLIYFQGTGAADDSGLPNDRFFAVRPEGSVSTLKIQRTERGDSAVYLCASSFSEQETQYFGPGTRLLVL.

This clone was found a few times. This chain joins TRBV11-2 and TRBJ2-7; D possibly matches TRBD1 or TRBD2 (5 bases each). From germline, CDR1 is SGHAT and CDR2 FQNNGV. Trimming cost V 4 bases and J 7 bases, with 20 bases left between them. The CDR3 has 15 amino acids. In DNA, the CDR3 is TGTGCCAGCAGCTCGGTTTGGCAGGGTACGGGAGAGCAGTACTTC. Its protein is CASSSVWQGTGEQYF. The complete variable domain, with remaining parts taken from reference TRBV11-2 and TRBJ2-7, reads EAGVAQSPRYKIIEKRQSVAFWCNPISGHATLYWYQQILGQGPKLLIQFQNNGVVDDSQLPKDRFSAERLKGVDSTLKIQPAKLEDSAVYLCASSSVWQGTGEQYFGPGTRLTVT.

This clone was observed a single time. The rearrangement joins TRBV19 to TRBJ2-4, with a possible D match to TRBD2 (7 bases). This CDR3 comprises 16 residues. The germline V gene encodes CDR1 LNHDA and CDR2 SQIVND (reference sequence). V was shortened by 2 bases and J by 2 bases, with 13 bases between the two germline ends. This CDR3 is CASSIQGGGSKNIQYF. Written as DNA, the CDR3 is TGTGCCAGTAGTATACAGGGAGGGGGGTCCAAAAACATTCAGTACTTC.

The gene calls are TRBV18 and TRBJ1-1, with D possibly matching TRBD1 (6 bases). Trimming removed 5 bases from V and 1 base from J, with 11 bases in between. The CDR3 is 14 amino acids. Per germline, CDR1 KGHSH and CDR2 LQKENI. The CDR3 is CASSVQGTNTEAFF. The CDR3 coding sequence is TGTGCCAGCTCAGTACAGGGAACGAACACTGAAGCTTTCTTT.

This clone was detected once. This chain uses TRBV28 with TRBJ1-5; weak D call: TRBD1 (6 bases). The V end was cut by 3 bases, the J end by 2 bases, with 20 bases between. The CDR3 has 18 amino acids. Germline V CDR1 and CDR2: MDHEN, SYDVKM. CDR3 protein: CASSLPGHSTMGNQPQHF. The CDR3 nucleotides are TGTGCCAGCAGTTTGCCGGGACACTCCACGATGGGCAATCAGCCCCAGCATTTT.

The chain carries TRBV7-3 and TRBJ1-2, with no clear D. Per the germline V gene, CDR1 is SGHTA and CDR2 is FQGTGA. Trimming left V 2 bases short and J 3 bases short, with 7 bases between. This CDR3 spans 13 amino acids. Written as DNA, the CDR3 is TGTGCCAGCAGCTTATTGGCCGACTATGGCTACACCTTC. Translated: CASSLLADYGYTF.

V usage is TRBV2 and J usage is TRBJ2-1, with D perhaps TRBD1 (6 bases). This CDR3 comprises 13 residues. The ends were cut back, 11 bases at V and 3 bases at J, with 14 bases in the middle. Germline lookup yields CDR1 SNHLY and CDR2 FYNNEI. DNA for the CDR3: TGTGCCCAGGGGCTAGGGAACTACAATGAGCAGTTCTTC. Translated: CAQGLGNYNEQFF.

This clone was detected only once. The CDR3 sequence: CASSRQGTNEKLFF. The CDR3, as DNA: TGTGCCAGCAGTCGACAGGGGACTAATGAAAAACTGTTTTTT. The rearrangement joins TRBV5-5 to TRBJ1-4; TRBD1 matches at 8 bases. J lost 2 bases, V lost 5 bases, and 2 bases had no gene match. Germline CDR1 SGHKS, CDR2 YYEKEE (reference sequence). The CDR3 totals 14 residues.

There are a few counts of this clone. The chain carries TRBV11-2 and TRBJ2-3, with 10 bases identical to TRBD2. This CDR3 contains 14 residues. CDR1 and CDR2 from the germline V gene are SGHAT and FQNNGV. The junction had 3 bases not matched to a gene; V was cut back by 7 bases and J by 2 bases. CDR3 region: CASKAGGITDTQYF. The CDR3 region has the DNA TGTGCCAGCAAAGCGGGGGGGATCACAGATACGCAGTATTTT.

Regarding this clone: This probably arose from a read error, given a far larger clone one base away. This CDR3 is also generated by other DNA sequences in the sample. V is TRBV7-9 and J is TRBJ2-5, with 8 bases fitting TRBD1. J was trimmed by 2 bases and V by 1 base; bases with no gene match: 3. This CDR3 is built from 15 residues. Germline loops: CDR1 SEHNR, CDR2 FQNEAQ (reference sequence). DNA for the CDR3: TGTGCCAGCAGCTTAGGACAGGGGACTCAAGAGACCCAGTACTTC. Translating gives CASSLGQGTQETQYF.

This clone was detected once. V gene TRBV5-1 combines with J gene TRBJ2-3, with 8 bases lining up with TRBD2. CDR3 size: 17 residues. Trimming cost V 0 bases and J 4 bases; bases outside gene matches: 10. CDR1 is SGHRS, CDR2 YFSETQ, per germline. Here the CDR3 DNA reads TGCGCCAGCAGCTTGGCGCTAGCGGGTGTTCCCTCAGATACGCAGTATTTT. Protein product: CASSLALAGVPSDTQYF.

The rearrangement uses TRBV28 and TRBJ2-3; 8 bases agree with TRBD1. This CDR3 comprises 16 residues. Germline-derived CDR1 and CDR2 are MDHEN and SYDVKM. Trimming took 5 bases from V and 1 from J; bases not matched to a gene: 8. Here the CDR3 DNA reads TGTGCCAGCAGTCTCTCGACGACAGGGGGCACAGATACGCAGTATTTT. As protein: CASSLSTTGGTDTQYF.

The chain joins TRBV28 to TRBJ1-6; 11 nucleotides align to TRBD1. With V trimmed by 6 bases and J by 8 bases, 6 bases remained unmatched. From germline, CDR1 is MDHEN and CDR2 SYDVKM. CDR3 length: 15 residues. CDR3: CASRGGGQGDSPLHF. The CDR3 bases are TGTGCCAGCAGGGGTGGGGGACAGGGGGATTCACCCCTCCACTTT.

The chain is built from TRBV6-1 and TRBJ1-2; 7 nucleotides align to TRBD1. The V segment lost 3 bases and the J segment 4 bases; nucleotides outside the gene matches: 8. CDR3 size: 15 residues. CDR1 and CDR2 (germline): MNHNS, SASEGT. Written as DNA, the CDR3 is TGTGCCAGCAGTGATCCCACAGGGGCGGTCTATGGCTACACCTTC. Encoded protein: CASSDPTGAVYGYTF.

The table lists this clone with a few counts. V gene TRBV11-1 combines with J gene TRBJ1-2, with TRBD1 as a possible D gene (6 bases). CDR3 length: 11 residues. CDR1 is SGHAT, CDR2 FQDESV, per germline (reference sequence). Trimming pared 5 bases from V and 9 bases from J, leaving 10 bases between. The CDR3: CASSPGTSYTF. Written as DNA, the CDR3 is TGTGCCAGCAGCCCCGGGACAAGCTACACCTTC.

V gene TRBV7-6 combines with J gene TRBJ2-1; TRBD2 agrees at 12 bases. The CDR3 is 19 amino acids. CDR1 SGHVS and CDR2 FNYEAQ come from the germline V gene. The V segment lost 1 base and the J segment 8 bases; nucleotides outside the gene matches: 15. CDR3 nucleotide sequence: TGTGCCAGCAGCTTAGTTGCAACTAGCGGGGGGATCCCCGGTGATGAGCAGTTCTTC. It yields the protein CASSLVATSGGIPGDEQFF.

The genes are TRBV29-1 and TRBJ2-2, with TRBD2 as a possible D gene (5 bases). CDR1 SQVTM and CDR2 ANQGSEA come from the germline V gene. The CDR3 extends over 13 amino acids. V lost 3 bases and J 4 bases, leaving 9 bases between the germline ends. CDR3 sequence (DNA): TGCAGCGTTGACAAGCGGAGCACCGGGGAGCTGTTTTTT. This gives the protein CSVDKRSTGELFF.

The rearrangement uses TRBV11-3 and TRBJ2-2, with 8 bases that match TRBD2. Germline trimming cut 4 bases from V and 4 bases from J; bases unmatched to any gene: 2. The CDR3 loop spans 14 amino acids. Germline loops: CDR1 SGHNT, CDR2 YENEEA. CDR3 region: CASSSGLVTGELFF. DNA of the CDR3: TGTGCCAGCAGCTCGGGACTAGTCACCGGGGAGCTGTTTTTT.

This rearrangement joins TRBV27 to TRBJ2-2; 7 nucleotides align to TRBD2. This CDR3 has 15 amino acids. Trimming took 3 bases from V and 5 from J; bases not matched to a gene: 6. The germline CDR1 and CDR2 sequences are MNHEY and SMNVEV (reference sequence). The CDR3 DNA reads TGTGCCAGCAGTTTGGGGGGGGATACGACCGGGGAGCTGTTTTTT. As protein: CASSLGGDTTGELFF.

The chain employs TRBV28 and TRBJ2-5; tentatively, D is TRBD1 (6 bases). Germline lookup yields CDR1 MDHEN and CDR2 SYDVKM. The V gene lost 3 bases and the J gene lost 5 bases, with 10 bases spanning the gap. This CDR3 has 13 amino acids. The CDR3 region has the DNA TGTGCCAGCAGTTTGGACAGCTTGGAGACCCAGTACTTC. This codes for CASSLDSLETQYF.